These 31 T cell receptor beta chains came from one sample sequenced in a study of cytomegalovirus exposure and HLA in healthy donors. Generated by immunoSEQ multiplex PCR, the TCRdb table keeps only in-frame clones and is missing some. This sample has 300,000 or so clones; approximately 91% occur once, and the top ten carry around 1%. Material: PBMCs. These receptors were obtained from a man aged 30 to 39 in good health and CMV-seronegative.

The chain is built from TRBV7-6 and TRBJ2-2; D remains unclear. The CDR3 is 12 residues long. Trimming shortened V by 5 bases and J by 7 bases, and 8 bases separated the two germline ends. Germline assignment: CDR1 SGHVS and CDR2 FNYEAQ. CDR3 amino acids: CASSARLGELFF. The CDR3, as DNA: TGTGCCAGCAGCGCGCGACTCGGGGAGCTGTTTTTT.

This clone has at least ten counts. The CDR3 loop reads CASSGDKAYEQYF. Written as DNA, the CDR3 is TGCGCCAGCAGTGGGGACAAGGCCTACGAGCAGTACTTC. V gene TRBV10-1 combines with J gene TRBJ2-7; tentative D call: TRBD1 (6 bases). Germline loops: CDR1 WNHNN, CDR2 SYGVQD (reference sequence). The CDR3 loop spans 13 amino acids. V was shortened by 4 bases and J by 2 bases, with 9 bases between the two germline ends.

This clone appeared once. In the same sample, other DNA sequences code for this CDR3. The genes are TRBV9 and TRBJ2-3; TRBD2 is a possible D gene (5 bases). In germline, CDR1 is SGDLS, CDR2 YYNGEE. The CDR3 loop spans 15 amino acids. V lost 0 bases and J lost 4, with 12 bases in between. The CDR3 sequence: CASSVGGGSADTQYF. CDR3 DNA: TGTGCCAGCAGCGTAGGCGGAGGATCGGCAGATACGCAGTATTTT.

CDR3 nucleotides: TGTGCTAGTGGTCCTGGGACAGGAAGTATGAACACTGAAGCTTTCTTT. Translated: CASGPGTGSMNTEAFF. The chain carries TRBV12-5 and TRBJ1-1, with 8 bases that match TRBD1. There are 16 residues in the CDR3. Germline CDR1 reads LGHNT; CDR2 reads FRNRAP. The J segment lost 0 bases and the V segment lost 5 bases, leaving 8 bases of the junction unmatched.

This clone was picked up a small number of times. The rearrangement joins TRBV18 to TRBJ2-7; tentatively, D is TRBD1 (5 bases). CDR1 is KGHSH and CDR2 is LQKENI in the germline V gene. V gave up 0 bases and J gave up 2 bases, with 8 bases separating them. CDR3 size: 14 residues. The CDR3 sequence: CASSPPDSPYEQYF. CDR3 in DNA: TGTGCCAGCTCACCACCCGACAGTCCCTACGAGCAGTACTTC.

The chain recombines TRBV7-2 with TRBJ1-3; 8 bases are a match to TRBD1. Germline V gives CDR1 SGHTA, CDR2 FQGNSA. With 1 base clipped from V and 4 bases from J, the junction kept 6 bases outside the gene matches. This CDR3 has 16 amino acids. CDR3 nucleotide sequence: TGTGCCAGCAGCTTAGTCGCAGGGGGCACGGGAAACACCATATATTTT. Translated: CASSLVAGGTGNTIYF. Drawing the rest from reference TRBV7-2 and TRBJ1-3, the complete variable domain is GAGVSQSPSNKVTEKGKDVELRCDPISGHTALYWYRQSLGQGLEFLIYFQGNSAPDKSGLPSDRFSAERTGGSVSTLTIQRTQQEDSAVYLCASSLVAGGTGNTIYFGEGSWLTVV.

CDR3 sequence (DNA): TGCAGTGCTGGACAGGGGGCACAAGCTTTCTTT. It encodes CSAGQGAQAFF. J is TRBJ1-1 and V is TRBV20-1; the match to TRBD1 covers 11 bases. J lost 9 bases, V lost 5 bases, and 2 bases had no gene match. Germline values: CDR1 DFQATT, CDR2 SNEGSKA (reference sequence). This CDR3 comprises 11 residues.

The chain is built from TRBV2 and TRBJ2-1; 10 bases are shared with TRBD2. Germline lookup yields CDR1 SNHLY and CDR2 FYNNEI. Germline trimming cut 7 bases from V and 4 bases from J; bases unmatched to any gene: 7. This CDR3 region has 15 residues. The CDR3: CASTVAGGIYNEQFF. In nucleotides, the CDR3 is TGTGCCAGCACTGTAGCGGGGGGAATTTACAATGAGCAGTTCTTC.

The CDR3 loop is CASSRFAGAYNEQFF. The CDR3 nucleotides are TGTGCCAGCAGCCGTTTCGCGGGGGCCTACAATGAGCAGTTCTTC. The chain recombines TRBV7-6 with TRBJ2-1; TRBD2 matches at 7 bases. Trimming took 5 bases from V and 2 from J; bases not matched to a gene: 6. The CDR3 runs 15 residues. Looked up from germline, CDR1 is SGHVS and CDR2 is FNYEAQ.

The V and J genes are TRBV5-4 and TRBJ2-5; D possibly corresponds to TRBD2 (7 bases). V gave up 3 bases and J gave up 5 bases, with 17 bases separating them. The CDR3 length is 15 residues. Per germline, CDR1 SGHNT and CDR2 YYREEE (reference sequence). CDR3 residues: CASSYAGALLETQYF. CDR3 sequence (DNA): TGTGCCAGCAGCTACGCGGGGGCCCTCCTTGAGACCCAGTACTTC.

CDR3 in amino acids: CAWSLDRLNTEAFF. In nucleotides, the CDR3 is TGTGCCTGGAGTCTGGACAGGCTAAACACTGAAGCTTTCTTT. The chain is built from TRBV30 and TRBJ1-1; 7 nucleotides agree with TRBD1. The CDR3 runs 14 residues. With 2 bases clipped from V and 2 bases from J, the junction kept 5 bases outside the gene matches. The germline CDR1 and CDR2 sequences are GTSNPN and SVGIG (reference sequence).

The chain is built from TRBV9 and TRBJ2-1, with D possibly matching TRBD1 (6 bases). V gave up 3 bases and J gave up 6 bases, with 13 bases separating them. Per germline, CDR1 SGDLS and CDR2 YYNGEE. The CDR3 extends over 14 amino acids. CDR3 nucleotides: TGTGCCAGCAGCGACAGGGTTTTGTCCAATGAGCAGTTCTTC. Protein sequence: CASSDRVLSNEQFF.

The V and J genes are TRBV4-3 and TRBJ2-5, with 8 positions matching TRBD2. Germline V gene data show CDR1 as LGHNA and CDR2 as YSLEER. The CDR3 has 15 residues. V was clipped by 5 bases and J by 1 base; unmatched bases: 6. CDR3 sequence reads: CASSFSGAIQETQYF. The CDR3 DNA sequence: TGCGCCAGCAGCTTTAGCGGGGCCATCCAAGAGACCCAGTACTTC.

The genes are TRBV6-5 and TRBJ2-5; D not resolved. CDR3 length: 14 amino acids. V was clipped by 7 bases and J by 0 bases, with 12 bases between them. Germline CDR1 is MNHEY and CDR2 is SVGAGI. The CDR3 loop reads CASKNGQYQETQYF. The DNA for the CDR3 is TGTGCCAGCAAAAATGGCCAGTACCAAGAGACCCAGTACTTC.

This rearrangement joins TRBV11-3 to TRBJ1-1; D ambiguous. This CDR3 region has 12 residues. V was clipped by 8 bases and J by 1 base, with 8 bases between them. The germline V gene has CDR1 SGHNT and CDR2 YENEEA. This chain's CDR3 is CASRESNTEAFF. The CDR3 DNA reads TGTGCCAGCCGGGAATCGAACACTGAAGCTTTCTTT.

This chain joins TRBV7-2 and TRBJ1-2, with D possibly matching TRBD1 (5 bases). The CDR3 length is 15 residues. With 5 bases removed from V and 3 bases from J, the gap between germline ends came to 16 bases. Germline V gene sequence: CDR1 SGHTA, CDR2 FQGNSA. DNA for the CDR3: TGTGCCAGCAGCGTGTCGTGGGGGGGTGACTATGGCTACACCTTC. Encoded protein: CASSVSWGGDYGYTF.

The V gene is TRBV27, the J gene TRBJ2-5; weak D call: TRBD2 (6 bases). The CDR3 extends over 14 amino acids. Germline CDR1 and CDR2: MNHEY and SMNVEV (reference sequence). V was pared by 6 bases and J by 5 bases, with 16 bases between. This chain's CDR3 is CASSRGGYRETQYF. The DNA for the CDR3 is TGTGCCAGCAGCCGTGGGGGGTACAGGGAGACCCAGTACTTC.

This chain joins TRBV6-5 and TRBJ2-5; TRBD1 agrees at 8 bases. V was clipped by 4 bases and J by 1 base; unmatched bases: 8. CDR3 size: 16 residues. CDR1 is MNHEY and CDR2 is SVGAGI in the germline V gene. The CDR3 region is CASSFGQGSIQETQYF. CDR3 nucleotide sequence: TGTGCCAGCAGTTTCGGACAGGGAAGTATCCAAGAGACCCAGTACTTC.

The rearrangement links TRBV6-5 to TRBJ2-5, with D possibly being TRBD2 (7 bases). V was shortened by 8 bases and J by 4 bases, with 20 bases between the two germline ends. Germline CDR1 is MNHEY and CDR2 is SVGAGI. This CDR3 spans 15 amino acids. The DNA for the CDR3 is TGTGCCAGCGCTCCAGAGCCGGGGGGCGGAGAGACCCAGTACTTC. It translates to CASAPEPGGGETQYF.

The V and J genes are TRBV6-5 and TRBJ1-2; maybe TRBD1 (5 bases). Germline loops: CDR1 MNHEY, CDR2 SVGAGI. V shed 3 bases and J shed 8 bases, with 19 bases lying between them. CDR3 size: 15 residues. CDR3 residues: CASSYDPGRLNGYTF. The CDR3 DNA is TGTGCCAGCAGTTATGACCCAGGGAGGCTAAACGGCTACACCTTC.

The V and J genes are TRBV7-9 and TRBJ2-3, with 12 bases aligning to TRBD2. This CDR3 contains 16 residues. V lost 5 bases to trimming and J lost 6 bases; unmatched junction nucleotides: 9. From germline, CDR1 is SEHNR and CDR2 FQNEAQ (reference sequence). CDR3 nucleotide sequence: TGTGCCAGCAGCCGACGACTAGCGGGGGAGTGGGATACGCAGTATTTT. Protein product: CASSRRLAGEWDTQYF.

The V gene is TRBV15, the J gene TRBJ2-4; D not certain. V lost 5 bases, J lost 0 bases, and 8 bases lay in between. CDR3 length equals 14 residues. Germline V gives CDR1 LNHNV, CDR2 YYDKDF (reference sequence). CDR3 residues: CATSERLAKNIQYF. The DNA for the CDR3 is TGTGCCACCAGCGAGAGGTTAGCCAAAAACATTCAGTACTTC.

The CDR3 protein is CASSDVGRGYTF. Here the CDR3 DNA reads TGTGCCAGCAGTGATGTTGGGCGAGGCTACACCTTC. The J gene is TRBJ1-2, the V gene TRBV25-1; D gene ambiguous. Trimming took off 3 bases at V and 8 bases at J, with 10 bases between the two ends. The CDR3 loop spans 12 amino acids. Germline V lookup: CDR1 MGHDK, CDR2 SYGVNS.

The chain recombines TRBV9 with TRBJ1-2; 7 bases are shared with TRBD1. CDR3 length: 14 amino acids. Germline lookup yields CDR1 SGDLS and CDR2 YYNGEE. The trim removed 3 bases at V and 3 bases at J, leaving 5 bases unmatched. The CDR3 is CASSARQGDYGYTF. For the CDR3, the DNA is TGTGCCAGCAGCGCTCGACAGGGAGACTATGGCTACACCTTC.

This rearrangement joins TRBV7-2 to TRBJ2-7; the D gene is possibly TRBD2 (6 bases). The length of the CDR3 is 13 residues. The V gene's germline CDR1 is SGHTA and CDR2 FQGNSA. Trimming took 4 bases from V and 7 from J, leaving 14 bases between them. The CDR3 nucleotides are TGTGCCAGCAGCTCGGGACCGCGGGAAGAGCAGTACTTC. Translation gives CASSSGPREEQYF.

The CDR3 DNA reads TGTGCCAGCAGTTACTCGGACAGGGGTGGTTGGGAGACCCAGTACTTC. Its protein product is CASSYSDRGGWETQYF. The chain combines TRBV6-5 with TRBJ2-5, with 9 bases lining up with TRBD1. The CDR3 runs to 16 residues. Unmatched junction bases numbered 7, after V lost 0 bases and J lost 5 bases. CDR1 is MNHEY and CDR2 is SVGAGI in the germline V gene.

This chain's CDR3 is CASSLDGEGNSPLHF. The CDR3 nucleotides are TGTGCCAGCAGCTTAGACGGGGAGGGTAATTCACCCCTCCACTTT. The genes are TRBV11-2 and TRBJ1-6, with D hard to call. The germline V and J ends were trimmed by 0 bases and 6 bases, with 9 bases remaining between them. Germline V CDR1 and CDR2: SGHAT, FQNNGV. The CDR3 is made up of 15 amino acids.

In this sample, this clone turned up once. The chain is built from TRBV10-3 and TRBJ2-7; 10 bases are shared with TRBD2. The CDR3 runs 15 residues. V lost 4 bases to trimming and J lost 3 bases; unmatched junction nucleotides: 6. The germline V gene has CDR1 ENHRY and CDR2 SYGVKD. The CDR3 coding sequence is TGTGCCATCAGTGCGACTAGCGGGTTAGACTACGAGCAGTACTTC. Protein sequence: CAISATSGLDYEQYF.

The chain has TRBV27 and TRBJ1-2; TRBD1 agrees at 10 bases. This CDR3 spans 14 amino acids. V lost 6 bases to trimming and J lost 3 bases; unmatched junction nucleotides: 4. Germline loops: CDR1 MNHEY, CDR2 SMNVEV (reference sequence). The CDR3 DNA reads as TGTGCCAGCAGACTGACAGGGGGCGACTATGGCTACACCTTC. Translating it yields CASRLTGGDYGYTF.

The chain is built from TRBV5-1 and TRBJ2-3; 14 positions agree with TRBD2. Per germline, CDR1 SGHRS and CDR2 YFSETQ. With 0 bases clipped from V and 2 bases from J, the junction kept 2 bases outside the gene matches. This CDR3 comprises 17 residues. The CDR3 reads CASSLGTSGGTTDTQYF. Written as DNA, the CDR3 is TGCGCCAGCAGCTTGGGGACTAGCGGGGGGACCACAGATACGCAGTATTTT.

CDR3 nucleotide sequence: TGCGCCAGCAGCCTCCCAGGGGATAAGCAGTTCTTC. Amino acid sequence: CASSLPGDKQFF. The chain uses TRBV4-3 and TRBJ2-1; possibly TRBD1 for D (6 bases). This CDR3 is built from 12 residues. Trimming stripped 4 bases from V and 11 bases from J, with 12 bases between. Germline V CDR1 and CDR2: LGHNA, YSLEER.